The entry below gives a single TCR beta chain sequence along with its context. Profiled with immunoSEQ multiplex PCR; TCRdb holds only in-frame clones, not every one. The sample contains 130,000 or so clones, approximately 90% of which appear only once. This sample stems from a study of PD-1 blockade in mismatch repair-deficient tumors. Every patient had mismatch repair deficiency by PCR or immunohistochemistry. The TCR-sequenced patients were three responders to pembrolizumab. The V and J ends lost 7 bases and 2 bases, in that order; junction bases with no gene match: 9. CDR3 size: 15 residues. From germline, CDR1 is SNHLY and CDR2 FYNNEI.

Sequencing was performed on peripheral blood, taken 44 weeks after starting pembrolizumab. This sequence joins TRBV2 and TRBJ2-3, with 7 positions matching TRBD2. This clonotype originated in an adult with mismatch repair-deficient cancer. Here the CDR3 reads CASNILATLTDTQYF. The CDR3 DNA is TGTGCCAGCAACATACTAGCGACCCTCACAGATACGCAGTATTTT.